Presented here are 25 T cell receptor beta chains from one specimen sequenced in a study of beta chain features in type 1 diabetes. Study observations and caveats: Significant though moderate, a shortening of TCRB CDR3s appeared in all four CD4+ subsets of Type 1 diabetes patients.

All of the isolated RNA was reverse transcribed, so expressed TCRB transcripts were sequenced. Assay used: immunoSEQ multiplex PCR; TCRdb lists only in-frame clones, some missing. The repertoire holds roughly 340,000 clones, with roughly 12% as singletons. The antigens these receptors bind are not known. The specimen was naive CD4+ T cells from blood. The receptors come from a woman under 30 with type 1 diabetes.

The V and J genes are TRBV4-3 and TRBJ2-2; weak D call: TRBD1 (5 bases). The CDR3 loop spans 14 amino acids. Germline lookup yields CDR1 LGHNA and CDR2 YSLEER. V shed 3 bases and J shed 4 bases, with 9 bases lying between them. The CDR3 DNA sequence: TGCGCCAGCAGCCAGGGGCCACTCACCGGGGAGCTGTTTTTT. Translation gives CASSQGPLTGELFF.

This clone was seen only a few times. The chain has TRBV2 and TRBJ2-1; the match to TRBD2 covers 7 bases. V lost 7 bases and J lost 4; bases outside the gene matches: 7. Per germline, CDR1 SNHLY and CDR2 FYNNEI. This CDR3 has 14 amino acids. The DNA of the CDR3 is TGTGCCAGCAAACTAGCGACGAATTACAATGAGCAGTTCTTC. Residues: CASKLATNYNEQFF.

This chain joins TRBV7-3 and TRBJ2-5; TRBD1 matches 8 bases. Germline V lookup: CDR1 SGHTA, CDR2 FQGTGA. The CDR3 has 20 residues. V shed 0 bases, J shed 5 bases, and the junction held 20 bases outside the gene matches. For the CDR3, the DNA is TGTGCCAGCAGCTTAACGGGGGGCCAGGGGGCTAACCCCAGGCGGGAGACCCAGTACTTC. This gives the protein CASSLTGGQGANPRRETQYF.

The rearrangement uses TRBV9 and TRBJ2-5; D not certain. The CDR3 consists of 13 residues. Germline V lookup: CDR1 SGDLS, CDR2 YYNGEE. V gave up 4 bases and J gave up 5 bases, with 12 bases separating them. CDR3 residues: CASSKSSRETQYF. Written as DNA, the CDR3 is TGTGCCAGCAGCAAAAGTTCACGGGAGACCCAGTACTTC.

There are a few counts of this clone. CDR3 in amino acids: CASSLGRMTEAFF. For the CDR3, the DNA is TGTGCCAGCAGCTTAGGCAGGATGACTGAAGCTTTCTTT. The rearrangement uses TRBV7-3 and TRBJ1-1; no clear D gene. From germline, CDR1 is SGHTA and CDR2 FQGTGA. This CDR3 region has 13 residues. V was trimmed by 2 bases and J by 5 bases, leaving 9 bases between them.

The V gene is TRBV30, the J gene TRBJ2-1; 11 nucleotides match TRBD2. Germline V gene sequence: CDR1 GTSNPN, CDR2 SVGIG (reference sequence). With V trimmed by 3 bases and J by 9 bases, 4 bases remained unmatched. The CDR3 extends over 13 amino acids. The CDR3, as DNA: TGTGCCTGGAGACTAGCGGGAGTCACTGAGCAGTTCTTC. Residues: CAWRLAGVTEQFF.

The rearrangement links TRBV5-4 to TRBJ2-1; D is undetermined. CDR3 length: 14 amino acids. Between the trimmed V and J ends, which lost 4 bases and 4 bases, there was a span of 12 bases. CDR1 is SGHNT and CDR2 is YYREEE in the germline V gene (reference sequence). In DNA form, the CDR3 reads TGTGCCAGCAGCCCTCCGGAGCCATACAATGAGCAGTTCTTC. Translated: CASSPPEPYNEQFF. Full variable domain (missing parts from reference TRBV5-4 and TRBJ2-1): ETGVTQSPTHLIKTRGQQVTLRCSSQSGHNTVSWYQQALGQGPQFIFQYYREEENGRGNFPPRFSGLQFPNYSSELNVNALELDDSALYLCASSPPEPYNEQFFGPGTRLTVL.

This clone was observed a handful of times. This chain joins TRBV2 and TRBJ2-5; 9 positions agree with TRBD1. Germline CDR1 is SNHLY and CDR2 is FYNNEI. V was pared by 1 base and J by 0 bases, with 0 bases of the junction left unmatched. The CDR3 spans 15 residues. The CDR3 spells CASSEGDRDQETQYF. For the CDR3, the DNA is TGTGCCAGCAGTGAAGGGGACAGGGACCAAGAGACCCAGTACTTC.

This clone has more than one count but fewer than ten. V gene TRBV5-6 combines with J gene TRBJ1-2; no firm D call. The ends were cut back, 0 bases at V and 4 bases at J, with 10 bases in the middle. CDR3 length: 14 residues. Germline V gives CDR1 SGHDT, CDR2 YYEEEE. CDR3 sequence: CASSLGHPTYGYTF. CDR3 in DNA: TGTGCCAGCAGCTTGGGACATCCAACCTATGGCTACACCTTC.

The chain uses TRBV9 and TRBJ2-1, with a possible D match to TRBD2 (7 bases). The V end was cut by 0 bases, the J end by 5 bases, with 18 bases between. This CDR3 is built from 17 residues. The germline gives CDR1 SGDLS, CDR2 YYNGEE. The CDR3 protein is CASSVAFRGAGNNEQFF. The CDR3 nucleotides are TGTGCCAGCAGCGTAGCTTTTCGGGGGGCCGGGAACAATGAGCAGTTCTTC.

This clone has more than one count but fewer than ten. J is TRBJ2-1 and V is TRBV5-1; D uncertain. This CDR3 comprises 14 residues. Trimming took 1 base from V and 7 from J, leaving 12 bases between them. Germline CDR1 SGHRS, CDR2 YFSETQ. Here the CDR3 DNA reads TGCGCCAGCAGCTTGAGCCCCTTGAGGAATGAGCAGTTCTTC. It specifies CASSLSPLRNEQFF.

The CDR3 nucleotides are TGCGCCAGCAGCCACAACCGGGACTCCACGGGGAATACGCAGTATTTT. Its protein product is CASSHNRDSTGNTQYF. The rearrangement joins TRBV4-1 to TRBJ2-3, with D possibly TRBD2 on 6 matching bases. Germline lookup yields CDR1 MGHRA and CDR2 YSYEKL. The V end was cut by 3 bases, the J end by 7 bases, with 20 bases between. The CDR3 totals 16 residues.

This clone was counted only a few times. The J gene is TRBJ1-4, the V gene TRBV7-9; D unclear. CDR1 SEHNR and CDR2 FQNEAQ come from the germline V gene (reference sequence). The CDR3 is 15 residues long. Trimming removed 4 bases at V and 7 bases at J, with 16 bases between. CDR3 in amino acids: CASSWNSGSGEKLFF. The CDR3 bases are TGTGCCAGCAGCTGGAATTCGGGGAGTGGTGAAAAACTGTTTTTT.

This sequence joins TRBV18 and TRBJ1-1; 9 bases map to TRBD1. Germline V gene sequence: CDR1 KGHSH, CDR2 LQKENI. Germline trimming cut 3 bases from V and 1 base from J; bases unmatched to any gene: 6. The CDR3 runs 16 residues. CDR3: CASSPSLDRGNTEAFF. The DNA for the CDR3 is TGTGCCAGCTCACCTTCCTTGGACAGGGGGAACACTGAAGCTTTCTTT.

This clone was seen a few times. As DNA, the CDR3 is TGTGCCAGCAGTTCTCCGGGACTAGCGGGAAACTACGAGCAGTACTTC. Residues: CASSSPGLAGNYEQYF. The chain joins TRBV5-4 to TRBJ2-7; 13 bases are a match to TRBD2. Trimming removed 5 bases from V and 3 bases from J; junction bases left unmatched: 8. The V gene's germline CDR1 is SGHNT and CDR2 YYREEE (reference sequence). The CDR3 has 16 residues.

This clone was seen a few times. The J gene is TRBJ2-2, the V gene TRBV6-5; D is possibly TRBD1 (6 bases). Trimming shortened V by 5 bases and J by 1 base, and 8 bases separated the two germline ends. CDR3 length: 14 amino acids. Germline V CDR1 and CDR2: MNHEY, SVGAGI. CDR3 coding DNA: TGTGCCAGCAGTGACAGGAGGAACACCGGGGAGCTGTTTTTT. Translated: CASSDRRNTGELFF.

V gene TRBV21-1 combines with J gene TRBJ1-4; the table calls TRBD1, which could not be checked here. TRBV21-1 is a listed pseudogene. CDR3 length: 21 amino acids. CDR3 amino acids: CASSSVITTDRVLVVDEKLFF. CDR3 sequence (DNA): TGTGCCAGCAGCTCGGTTATTACAACGGACAGGGTTTTGGTGGTGGATGAAAAACTGTTTTTT.

This clone turned up a few times. This rearrangement joins TRBV15 to TRBJ2-1, with no clear D. The CDR3 is 12 amino acids. Germline V gene lookup returns CDR1 LNHNV and CDR2 YYDKDF (reference sequence). V was clipped by 1 base and J by 7 bases, with 5 bases between them. DNA for the CDR3: TGTGCCACCAGCAGAGGCCAGAATGAGCAGTTCTTC. Encoded protein: CATSRGQNEQFF.

The chain links TRBV10-3 to TRBJ2-4; perhaps TRBD2 as D (5 bases). Germline-derived CDR1 and CDR2 are ENHRY and SYGVKD. CDR3 length: 13 residues. The germline V and J ends were trimmed by 2 bases and 6 bases, with 8 bases remaining between them. CDR3 loop: CAISEGLLNIQYF. The CDR3 nucleotides are TGTGCCATCAGTGAGGGACTGTTAAACATTCAGTACTTC.

There are many counts of this clone. The chain combines TRBV29-1 with TRBJ2-4; 9 bases are a match to TRBD2. Losses at the gene ends were 5 bases for V and 0 bases for J; bases not matched to a gene: 5. This CDR3 is built from 15 residues. Germline V gene data show CDR1 as SQVTM and CDR2 as ANQGSEA. The CDR3 loop reads CSVLLAGKAKNIQYF. CDR3 nucleotide sequence: TGCAGCGTTCTGCTAGCGGGGAAAGCCAAAAACATTCAGTACTTC.

V and J are TRBV14 and TRBJ2-1; 9 nucleotides line up with TRBD2. The germline V gene encodes CDR1 SGHDN and CDR2 FVKESK. The CDR3 has 15 amino acids. J was trimmed by 7 bases and V by 4 bases; bases with no gene match: 8. CDR3 sequence (DNA): TGTGCCAGCAGCCTGATAGCGGGAGTGAGGAATGAGCAGTTCTTC. It specifies CASSLIAGVRNEQFF.

The gene calls are TRBV18 and TRBJ2-1, with D possibly being TRBD2 (5 bases). V dropped 1 base and J dropped 7 bases, with 17 bases sitting between them. This CDR3 spans 16 amino acids. Per the germline V gene, CDR1 is KGHSH and CDR2 is LQKENI. The CDR3 protein is CASSPLLVSGWNEQFF. The CDR3, as DNA: TGTGCCAGCTCACCACTCCTTGTCAGCGGTTGGAATGAGCAGTTCTTC. Full variable domain (outside the CDR3, taken from reference TRBV18 and TRBJ2-1): NAGVMQNPRHLVRRRGQEARLRCSPMKGHSHVYWYRQLPEEGLKFMVYLQKENIIDESGMPKERFSAEFPKEGPSILRIQQVVRGDSAAYFCASSPLLVSGWNEQFFGPGTRLTVL.

This rearrangement joins TRBV4-3 to TRBJ1-2, with D perhaps TRBD1 (5 bases). CDR3 length equals 14 residues. V was pared by 0 bases and J by 6 bases, with 11 bases between. Germline-derived CDR1 and CDR2 are LGHNA and YSLEER. In DNA form, the CDR3 reads TGCGCCAGCAGCCAAGAAGTTCGGGGGGATGGCTACACCTTC. Translation: CASSQEVRGDGYTF.

This clone has just a few counts. The chain uses TRBV2 and TRBJ2-2; 7 bases line up with TRBD1. The CDR3 has 13 amino acids. Germline V CDR1 and CDR2: SNHLY, FYNNEI. Losses at the gene ends were 7 bases for V and 5 bases for J; bases not matched to a gene: 4. In DNA form, the CDR3 reads TGTGCCAGCACGAGACAGGGAACCGGGGAGCTGTTTTTT. It specifies CASTRQGTGELFF.

This clone has just a few counts. This chain joins TRBV5-1 and TRBJ2-1; 7 bases line up with TRBD2. The V segment lost 3 bases and the J segment 5 bases; nucleotides outside the gene matches: 8. Germline assignment: CDR1 SGHRS and CDR2 YFSETQ. The CDR3 loop spans 15 amino acids. CDR3: CASSSIAGLDNEQFF. CDR3 DNA: TGCGCCAGCAGCTCCATAGCGGGCCTTGACAATGAGCAGTTCTTC. The full variable domain, in which reference TRBV5-1 and TRBJ2-1 provide the parts outside the CDR3, is KAGVTQTPRYLIKTRGQQVTLSCSPISGHRSVSWYQQTPGQGLQFLFEYFSETQRNKGNFPGRFSGRQFSNSRSEMNVSTLELGDSALYLCASSSIAGLDNEQFFGPGTRLTVL.